This T cell receptor (beta chain) originates from a study of Graves' ophthalmopathy and Graves' hyperthyroidism. Study in general: There was a collection of peripheral blood at initial diagnosis, before any treatment.

Investigators amplified TCR beta CDR3 regions from RNA transcripts. HTBI primers primed a first-round RT-PCR, and a second-round multiplex PCR followed. MiXCR was run by TCRdb on the multiplex PCR reads, yielding one entry per CDR3 protein. The sample lists some 750,000 distinct CDR3 sequences, approximately 40% occurring once. Per the germline V gene, CDR1 is MGHDK and CDR2 is SYGVNS. The CDR3 extends over 13 amino acids. V was trimmed by 5 bases and J by 4 bases, leaving 11 bases between them. Sequenced: peripheral blood. The sequence came from an adult man with Graves' ophthalmopathy. This rearrangement joins TRBV25-1 to TRBJ1-2; D not certain. CDR3 coding DNA: TGTGCCAGCAGTTTAGCAGATTTCTATGGCTACACCTTC. Amino acids: CASSLADFYGYTF.